This TCR beta chain was captured in a study of T-cell reconstitution after alpha-beta-depleted transplantation in children. A word on this clonotype: The antigen remains unidentified.

Unique molecular identifiers were used in preparing the TCRbeta library. TCRdb redid the calling of the PCR reads with MiXCR, one entry per CDR3 protein. The sample records a few hundred thousand distinct CDR3 sequences, over 7% being singletons. In germline, CDR1 is MNHEY, CDR2 SVGEGT. V was cut by 9 bases and J by 0 bases, with 11 bases left in between. The length of the CDR3 is 13 residues. General study findings and limits: It was newly produced T cells that mostly accounted for T-cell counts and diversity one year after transplant. Surviving recipient T cells and thymic progenitors underlay high day-60 TCRbeta diversity in some patients. The origin of alpha-beta T cells about two months after transplant was reportedly several hundred expanded graft clones.

This TCR was sampled from a female patient between 2 and 10 years old who had a stem cell transplant for Fanconi anemia, so the T cells may come from the graft donor. J is TRBJ1-1 and V is TRBV6-2 or TRBV6-3, with D perhaps matching TRBD1 (6 bases). Sequenced material: peripheral blood, taken 360 days after TCRalphabeta/CD19-depleted stem cell transplant. The CDR3 DNA reads TGTGCCAGTCAACCAGGGGTGAACACTGAAGCTTTCTTT. Translating it yields CASQPGVNTEAFF.